Listed below are T cell receptor beta chains from one sample, sequenced in a study of blood T cell repertoires in COVID-19. Using immunoSEQ multiplex PCR, the repertoire was profiled, and TCRdb retains in-frame clones only, with some absent. The table shows about 180,000 clones, with roughly 84% occurring only once. Material: PBMCs or T cells enriched from blood (not recorded which). These TCRs come from a man aged 55-75 years who had recovered from COVID-19. CDR3s include the opening cysteine and the closing phenylalanine or tryptophan. The D gene is left open where the match is weak. The size field is filled for only some rows; it gives once, few, many or a size class.

>TRBJ2-3|-|once|TRBV11-1|15
CASSLGELYSDTQYF
TGTGCCAGCAGCCTCGGGGAGCTCTATTCGGATACGCAGTATTTT
>TRBJ1-2|TRBD1|-|TRBV4-2|12
CASSQAGDSNTF
TGTGCCAGCAGCCAGGCCGGGGACAGCAACACCTTC
>TRBJ2-2|-|-|TRBV28|17
CASSLDAQGSNTGELFF
TGTGCCAGCAGTTTAGACGCCCAGGGGTCGAACACCGGGGAGCTGTTTTTT
>TRBJ1-2|TRBD1|-|TRBV4-1|17
CASSQEPPGGNNYGYTF
TGCGCCAGCAGCCAAGAGCCCCCAGGGGGCAATAACTATGGCTACACCTTC
>TRBJ2-1|-|-|TRBV15|18
CATSRDLIRGITSDEQFF
TGTGCCACCAGCAGAGATTTGATTAGGGGGATTACGTCCGATGAGCAGTTCTTC
>TRBJ2-5|-|few|TRBV5-1|15
CASSLAASAQETQYF
TGCGCCAGCAGCTTGGCCGCTAGCGCACAAGAGACCCAGTACTTC
>TRBJ2-7|TRBD2|-|TRBV2|18
CASSGFRASGGLSYEQYF
TGTGCCAGCAGTGGGTTCCGGGCTAGCGGGGGACTCTCCTACGAGCAGTACTTC
>TRBJ2-1|TRBD2|medium-sized|TRBV3-1/TRBV3-2|15
CASSQDLGGADEQFF
TGTGCCAGCAGCCAAGATTTGGGAGGGGCGGATGAGCAGTTCTTC
>TRBJ1-2|-|-|TRBV6-5|13
CASSEGWGAGYTF
TGTGCCAGCAGCGAGGGATGGGGTGCTGGCTACACCTTC
>TRBJ1-3|-|few|TRBV9|15
CASSNIPSSGNTIYF
TGTGCCAGCAGTAATATTCCGAGCTCTGGAAACACCATATATTTT
>TRBJ1-6|-|-|TRBV7-2|16
CASSPGRVFGNSPLHF
TGTGCCAGCAGCCCGGGGAGGGTTTTCGGGAATTCACCCCTCCACTTT
>TRBJ2-1|-|-|TRBV28|13
CASSLPGYNEQFF
TGTGCCAGCAGTTTACCCGGCTACAATGAGCAGTTCTTC
>TRBJ1-5|TRBD1|-|TRBV5-6|14
CASSSGTGVQPQHF
TGTGCCAGCAGCTCCGGGACAGGGGTTCAGCCCCAGCATTTT
>TRBJ2-7|-|few|TRBV19|15
CASSISYRETYEQYF
TGTGCCAGTAGTATAAGTTACAGGGAGACCTACGAGCAGTACTTC
>TRBJ1-1|-|-|TRBV2|17
CASSPAVQRGSWTEAFF
TGTGCCAGCAGCCCCGCGGTTCAACGGGGTAGTTGGACTGAAGCTTTCTTT
>TRBJ1-2|-|-|TRBV6-5|15
CAINHPRGLNYGYTF
TGTGCCATCAATCATCCCAGGGGATTGAACTATGGCTACACCTTC
>TRBJ2-3|TRBD2|-|TRBV9|16
CASSVAPAGSTDTQYF
TGTGCCAGCAGCGTAGCCCCAGCGGGAAGCACAGATACGCAGTATTTT
>TRBJ2-2|TRBD2|-|TRBV19|14
CASSSIGRTGELFF
TGTGCCAGTAGTTCCATCGGGAGGACCGGGGAGCTGTTTTTT
>TRBJ2-5|TRBD2|-|TRBV29-1|15
CSVEFSGTSLETQYF
TGCAGCGTTGAATTTTCGGGGACTAGCTTAGAGACCCAGTACTTC
>TRBJ2-3|-|-|TRBV6-4|14
CASSDSAGTDTQYF
TGTGCCAGCAGTGACTCGGCGGGGACAGATACGCAGTATTTT
>TRBJ1-5|-|-|TRBV6-5|13
CASRGPYNQPQHF
TGTGCCAGTCGGGGTCCGTACAATCAGCCCCAGCATTTT
>TRBJ1-3|-|once|TRBV5-4|14
CASSSGGVRNTIYF
TGTGCCAGCAGCTCCGGGGGGGTACGGAACACCATATATTTT
>TRBJ1-4|-|few|TRBV29-1|14
CSVDLTGAKEKLFF
TGCAGCGTTGATCTGACAGGAGCGAAGGAAAAACTGTTTTTT
>TRBJ1-5|-|once|TRBV3-1/TRBV3-2|15
CASSQGGGLGQPQHF
TGTGCCAGCAGCCAAGGGGGGGGGCTAGGTCAGCCCCAGCATTTT
>TRBJ1-2|-|-|TRBV7-3|16
CASSLTAEGSDYGYTF
TGTGCCAGCAGCTTAACCGCCGAGGGATCGGACTATGGCTACACCTTC
>TRBJ1-6|-|few|TRBV7-2|14
CASSVRSNNSPLHF
TGTGCCAGCAGCGTCAGATCAAACAATTCACCCCTCCACTTT
>TRBJ1-5|-|few|TRBV2|17
CASSEFRARTGRQPQHF
TGTGCCAGCAGTGAATTTAGAGCTCGTACAGGGCGGCAGCCCCAGCATTTT
>TRBJ2-2|-|-|TRBV5-1|14
CATTDSANTGELFF
TGCGCCACAACGGACAGCGCGAACACCGGGGAGCTGTTTTTT
>TRBJ2-4|TRBD2|-|TRBV5-4|16
CASSELAGAGENIQYF
TGTGCCAGCAGCGAGCTAGCGGGGGCGGGGGAGAACATTCAGTACTTC
>TRBJ1-6|TRBD1|few|TRBV7-2|18
CASSRPAGQGPYNSPLHF
TGTGCCAGCAGTCGACCCGCGGGACAGGGCCCCTATAATTCACCCCTCCACTTT
>TRBJ1-1|TRBD1|-|TRBV7-2|12
CASRPGQGGAFF
TGTGCCAGCAGGCCGGGACAGGGAGGAGCTTTCTTT
>TRBJ2-7|-|-|TRBV5-6|13
CASSQAHAYEQYF
TGTGCCAGCTCCCAGGCCCATGCCTACGAGCAGTACTTC
>TRBJ2-7|TRBD2|few|TRBV27|16
CASSLSFLAGVGEQYF
TGTGCCAGCAGTTTATCCTTCCTAGCGGGAGTTGGCGAGCAGTACTTC
>TRBJ2-4|-|-|TRBV6-1|12
CASSEGGNIQYF
TGTGCCAGCAGTGAAGGCGGAAACATTCAGTACTTC
>TRBJ2-1|TRBD2|-|TRBV29-1|15
CSVDGTRSLYGEQFF
TGCAGCGTTGATGGGACTAGGTCGTTATACGGTGAGCAGTTCTTC
>TRBJ2-2|TRBD1|-|TRBV9|16
CASSVDAGGVTGELFF
TGTGCCAGCAGCGTAGATGCAGGGGGCGTCACCGGGGAGCTGTTTTTT
>TRBJ2-3|-|-|TRBV11-3|14
CASSLDPSTDTQYF
TGTGCCAGCAGCTTAGACCCCTCCACAGATACGCAGTATTTT